A selection of T cell receptor beta chains follows, all from one sample in a study of shared clonotypes between healthy human individuals. Assay: immunoSEQ multiplex PCR; the TCRdb copy retains only in-frame clones and omits some. The sample shows about 1.1 million clones, about 80% of them seen only once. Sequencing used memory CD4+ T cells from PBMCs. The receptors derive from a man aged 18 to 29 in good health. Some clones in this sample may be carry-over from other donors' samples. Both conserved end residues are part of each CDR3. Each record gives: CDR3 protein, CDR3 DNA, D gene, J gene, V gene, clone size. A D gene is named only where the DNA matches it firmly. Clone sizes are given selectively: once, few, many, or a class where the clone is expanded.

CDR3 protein: CAISDSYGPSTNNYGYTF
CDR3 DNA: TGTGCCATCAGTGACTCCTATGGTCCGAGCACTAATAACTATGGCTACACCTTC
D gene: -
J gene: TRBJ1-2
V gene: TRBV10-3
clone size: -

CDR3 protein: CASSLMGLAGPDTGELFF
CDR3 DNA: TGTGCCAGCAGTTTAATGGGACTAGCGGGACCGGACACCGGGGAGCTGTTTTTT
D gene: TRBD2
J gene: TRBJ2-2
V gene: TRBV28
clone size: -

CDR3 protein: CASSRGGGRGEKLFF
CDR3 DNA: TGCGCCAGCAGCCGGGGGGGAGGCCGAGGCGAAAAACTGTTTTTT
D gene: -
J gene: TRBJ1-4
V gene: TRBV4-1
clone size: -

CDR3 protein: CASGLQSAYNEQFF
CDR3 DNA: TGTGCCAGCGGCCTACAATCGGCCTACAATGAGCAGTTCTTC
D gene: -
J gene: TRBJ2-1
V gene: TRBV28
clone size: -

CDR3 protein: CASSLFTTLSYTEAFF
CDR3 DNA: TGTGCCAGCAGCTTGTTTACAACCCTATCGTATACTGAAGCTTTCTTT
D gene: -
J gene: TRBJ1-1
V gene: TRBV28
clone size: -

CDR3 protein: CASSLDRNSNQPQHF
CDR3 DNA: TGTGCCAGCAGCTTAGACAGGAATAGCAATCAGCCCCAGCATTTT
D gene: -
J gene: TRBJ1-5
V gene: TRBV11-2
clone size: once

CDR3 protein: CASSLASTAAYGYTF
CDR3 DNA: TGTGCCAGCAGCTTAGCTAGCACCGCGGCCTATGGCTACACCTTC
D gene: -
J gene: TRBJ1-2
V gene: TRBV7-9
clone size: -

CDR3 protein: CASTQRRNTEAFF
CDR3 DNA: TGTGCCAGTACCCAGAGGAGAAACACTGAAGCTTTCTTT
D gene: -
J gene: TRBJ1-1
V gene: TRBV19
clone size: -

CDR3 protein: CASSPRPGYEQFF
CDR3 DNA: TGTGCCAGCAGCCCCCGACCTGGGTATGAGCAGTTCTTC
D gene: -
J gene: TRBJ2-1
V gene: TRBV7-2
clone size: -

CDR3 protein: CASSFTQGRYEQYF
CDR3 DNA: TGCGCCAGCAGCTTTACACAGGGACGTTACGAGCAGTACTTC
D gene: -
J gene: TRBJ2-7
V gene: TRBV5-1
clone size: -

CDR3 protein: CASREPNSPLHF
CDR3 DNA: TGCGCCAGCCGGGAACCCAATTCACCCCTCCACTTT
D gene: -
J gene: TRBJ1-6
V gene: TRBV5-1
clone size: -

CDR3 protein: CASSPREETQYF
CDR3 DNA: TGTGCCAGCTCACCTCGCGAGGAGACCCAGTACTTC
D gene: -
J gene: TRBJ2-5
V gene: TRBV18
clone size: -

CDR3 protein: CAIKNQGLTDTQYF
CDR3 DNA: TGTGCCATCAAGAACCAAGGGCTCACAGATACGCAGTATTTT
D gene: -
J gene: TRBJ2-3
V gene: TRBV10-3
clone size: -

CDR3 protein: CASSLNTGANTEAFF
CDR3 DNA: TGTGCCAGCAGTTTAAATACAGGGGCGAACACTGAAGCTTTCTTT
D gene: TRBD1
J gene: TRBJ1-1
V gene: TRBV27
clone size: -

CDR3 protein: CASSQDFRTGINEQFF
CDR3 DNA: TGTGCCAGCAGCCAAGATTTCAGGACAGGGATAAATGAGCAGTTCTTC
D gene: TRBD1
J gene: TRBJ2-1
V gene: TRBV14
clone size: -

CDR3 protein: CAISESSPYEQYF
CDR3 DNA: TGTGCCATCAGTGAGTCGTCCCCCTACGAGCAGTACTTC
D gene: -
J gene: TRBJ2-7
V gene: TRBV10-3
clone size: -

CDR3 protein: CARSLAKGLVVFNEQFF
CDR3 DNA: TGTGCCAGAAGCTTGGCCAAGGGACTAGTAGTCTTTAATGAGCAGTTCTTC
D gene: TRBD2
J gene: TRBJ2-1
V gene: TRBV5-3
clone size: -

CDR3 protein: CASSPRDGDRPATEAFF
CDR3 DNA: TGTGCCAGTAGTCCCCGGGACGGAGACCGTCCAGCCACTGAAGCTTTCTTT
D gene: -
J gene: TRBJ1-1
V gene: TRBV19
clone size: -

CDR3 protein: CASSDRGHYNEQFF
CDR3 DNA: TGTGCCAGTTCCGACAGGGGTCACTACAATGAGCAGTTCTTC
D gene: TRBD1
J gene: TRBJ2-1
V gene: TRBV19
clone size: -

CDR3 protein: CASSPFGTLNEKLFF
CDR3 DNA: TGTGCCAGCTCTCCGTTCGGGACCTTGAATGAAAAACTGTTTTTT
D gene: -
J gene: TRBJ1-4
V gene: TRBV18
clone size: -

CDR3 protein: CAPLGGSYEQYF
CDR3 DNA: TGTGCCCCTTTGGGGGGGTCCTACGAGCAGTACTTC
D gene: TRBD2
J gene: TRBJ2-7
V gene: TRBV2
clone size: -

CDR3 protein: CASSPTWDPTGRVNTGELFF
CDR3 DNA: TGTGCCAGCAGCCCGACGTGGGACCCGACAGGGCGGGTCAACACCGGGGAGCTGTTTTTT
D gene: TRBD1
J gene: TRBJ2-2
V gene: TRBV7-3
clone size: -

CDR3 protein: CATGSGQGGYEQYF
CDR3 DNA: TGTGCCACCGGGTCCGGACAGGGAGGGTACGAGCAGTACTTC
D gene: -
J gene: TRBJ2-7
V gene: TRBV15
clone size: -

CDR3 protein: CASGHRGTEAFF
CDR3 DNA: TGTGCCAGCGGGCACCGGGGGACTGAAGCTTTCTTT
D gene: -
J gene: TRBJ1-1
V gene: TRBV6-5
clone size: many

CDR3 protein: CASSLRRETYNEQFF
CDR3 DNA: TGTGCCAGCAGCTTACGTCGGGAAACCTACAATGAGCAGTTCTTC
D gene: -
J gene: TRBJ2-1
V gene: TRBV11-2
clone size: -

CDR3 protein: CASSPHGNYGYTF
CDR3 DNA: TGTGCCAGCAGCCCCCACGGTAACTATGGCTACACCTTC
D gene: -
J gene: TRBJ1-2
V gene: TRBV4-2
clone size: -

CDR3 protein: CASSLSGASTDTQYF
CDR3 DNA: TGTGCCAGCAGTTTATCCGGGGCGAGCACAGATACGCAGTATTTT
D gene: -
J gene: TRBJ2-3
V gene: TRBV28
clone size: -

CDR3 protein: CASSEYRAGEQYF
CDR3 DNA: TGTGCCAGCAGTGAGTACAGGGCGGGAGAGCAGTACTTC
D gene: -
J gene: TRBJ2-7
V gene: TRBV6-1
clone size: -

CDR3 protein: CASSLARGNRNTEAFF
CDR3 DNA: TGTGCCAGCAGCTTAGCGAGGGGGAATAGGAACACTGAAGCTTTCTTT
D gene: -
J gene: TRBJ1-1
V gene: TRBV7-9
clone size: -

CDR3 protein: CASSIKHGQEGRTGELFF
CDR3 DNA: TGTGCCAGTAGTATTAAACACGGACAGGAGGGTCGGACCGGGGAGCTGTTTTTT
D gene: -
J gene: TRBJ2-2
V gene: TRBV19
clone size: few

CDR3 protein: CSVAGGSGRGGELFF
CDR3 DNA: TGCAGCGTTGCTGGTGGTAGCGGGAGGGGCGGGGAGCTGTTTTTT
D gene: TRBD2
J gene: TRBJ2-2
V gene: TRBV29-1
clone size: -

CDR3 protein: CAISETEKHLGNTIYF
CDR3 DNA: TGTGCCATCAGTGAAACCGAGAAGCACCTTGGAAACACCATATATTTT
D gene: -
J gene: TRBJ1-3
V gene: TRBV10-3
clone size: -

CDR3 protein: CASSLLRDTQYF
CDR3 DNA: TGTGCCAGCAGCTTATTGCGAGATACGCAGTATTTT
D gene: -
J gene: TRBJ2-3
V gene: TRBV7-2
clone size: -

CDR3 protein: CASSLEHSRVPSYEQYF
CDR3 DNA: TGTGCCAGCAGTTTAGAGCATTCGAGGGTTCCTTCCTACGAGCAGTACTTC
D gene: -
J gene: TRBJ2-7
V gene: TRBV27
clone size: -

CDR3 protein: CASSQTSNPYEQYF
CDR3 DNA: TGTGCCAGCTCCCAGACTAGCAACCCCTACGAGCAGTACTTC
D gene: TRBD2
J gene: TRBJ2-7
V gene: TRBV18
clone size: -

CDR3 protein: CASRLLGIAMNTEAFF
CDR3 DNA: TGTGCCAGCAGGCTTTTAGGAATAGCTATGAACACTGAAGCTTTCTTT
D gene: -
J gene: TRBJ1-1
V gene: TRBV2
clone size: -

CDR3 protein: CASSLRGGMRLGSSYNEQFF
CDR3 DNA: TGTGCCAGCAGCCTACGAGGTGGTATGCGGCTGGGAAGCTCCTACAATGAGCAGTTCTTC
D gene: -
J gene: TRBJ2-1
V gene: TRBV13
clone size: once

CDR3 protein: CASSTVVNTDTQYF
CDR3 DNA: TGTGCCAGCAGCACCGTAGTGAACACAGATACGCAGTATTTT
D gene: -
J gene: TRBJ2-3
V gene: TRBV28
clone size: once

CDR3 protein: CASSLDRPRTYEQYF
CDR3 DNA: TGTGCCAGCAGCTTAGATCGTCCCCGAACCTACGAGCAGTACTTC
D gene: -
J gene: TRBJ2-7
V gene: TRBV11-2
clone size: -

CDR3 protein: CASSPGPLGAEAFF
CDR3 DNA: TGTGCCAGTAGTCCTGGGCCCCTAGGCGCTGAAGCTTTCTTT
D gene: -
J gene: TRBJ1-1
V gene: TRBV19
clone size: -

CDR3 protein: CASSHGVLNTEAFF
CDR3 DNA: TGCGCCAGCAGCCACGGAGTATTGAACACTGAAGCTTTCTTT
D gene: -
J gene: TRBJ1-1
V gene: TRBV5-1
clone size: -

CDR3 protein: CASSEFSASGVGTDTQYF
CDR3 DNA: TGTGCCAGCAGTGAATTCTCGGCTAGCGGGGTCGGGACAGATACGCAGTATTTT
D gene: TRBD2
J gene: TRBJ2-3
V gene: TRBV25-1
clone size: -

CDR3 protein: CASSRVGGPVELFF
CDR3 DNA: TGCGCCAGCAGCCGTGTAGGCGGACCGGTTGAGCTGTTTTTT
D gene: -
J gene: TRBJ2-2
V gene: TRBV5-1
clone size: -

CDR3 protein: CASSLFPGWPEAFF
CDR3 DNA: TGTGCCAGCAGCTTATTTCCGGGTTGGCCTGAAGCTTTCTTT
D gene: -
J gene: TRBJ1-1
V gene: TRBV7-2
clone size: few

CDR3 protein: CATGQGNQPQHF
CDR3 DNA: TGTGCCACTGGACAGGGCAATCAGCCCCAGCATTTT
D gene: TRBD1
J gene: TRBJ1-5
V gene: TRBV10-3
clone size: -

CDR3 protein: CASSLTELAGASNEQFF
CDR3 DNA: TGTGCCAGCAGCCTGACTGAGCTAGCGGGAGCCTCCAATGAGCAGTTCTTC
D gene: TRBD2
J gene: TRBJ2-1
V gene: TRBV5-4
clone size: once

CDR3 protein: CASSPTTTSGFYNEQFF
CDR3 DNA: TGTGCCAGCAGCCCAACCACTACTAGCGGGTTCTACAATGAGCAGTTCTTC
D gene: TRBD2
J gene: TRBJ2-1
V gene: TRBV5-4
clone size: -

CDR3 protein: CASSERGTDGNEQFF
CDR3 DNA: TGCGCCAGCAGTGAGAGAGGCACAGACGGTAATGAGCAGTTCTTC
D gene: -
J gene: TRBJ2-1
V gene: TRBV10-1
clone size: -

CDR3 protein: CASSADRGSGTEAFF
CDR3 DNA: TGTGCCAGCAGTGCGGACAGGGGATCGGGCACTGAAGCTTTCTTT
D gene: TRBD1
J gene: TRBJ1-1
V gene: TRBV2
clone size: -

CDR3 protein: CASRGSSNSVNEQFF
CDR3 DNA: TGTGCCAGCCGCGGTTCGAGTAATTCGGTCAATGAGCAGTTCTTC
D gene: -
J gene: TRBJ2-1
V gene: TRBV28
clone size: -

CDR3 protein: CASSSSGPAPPYGYTF
CDR3 DNA: TGTGCCAGCAGTTCTTCCGGTCCGGCCCCGCCATATGGCTACACCTTC
D gene: -
J gene: TRBJ1-2
V gene: TRBV6-5
clone size: -

CDR3 protein: CASSPTSGRGETQYF
CDR3 DNA: TGTGCCAGCAGCCCTACTAGCGGGAGAGGAGAGACCCAGTACTTC
D gene: TRBD2
J gene: TRBJ2-5
V gene: TRBV11-1
clone size: -

CDR3 protein: CASSPASGSKNEQFF
CDR3 DNA: TGTGCCAGCTCACCAGCTAGCGGGAGTAAGAATGAGCAGTTCTTC
D gene: TRBD2
J gene: TRBJ2-1
V gene: TRBV18
clone size: few

CDR3 protein: CASSPLGETNEKLFF
CDR3 DNA: TGTGCCAGCAGCCCACTGGGGGAAACTAATGAAAAACTGTTTTTT
D gene: -
J gene: TRBJ1-4
V gene: TRBV7-9
clone size: once

CDR3 protein: CASSQDLRTYYGYTF
CDR3 DNA: TGTGCCAGCAGCCAAGATTTGAGGACATACTATGGCTACACCTTC
D gene: -
J gene: TRBJ1-2
V gene: TRBV4-2
clone size: -

CDR3 protein: CASSAHYGELFF
CDR3 DNA: TGTGCCAGCAGCGCCCACTACGGGGAGCTGTTTTTT
D gene: -
J gene: TRBJ2-2
V gene: TRBV7-3
clone size: -